This TCR beta chain derives from a study of T-cell memory formation after mild COVID-19. Study details: Each donor largely had its own TCR clusters. Study findings and constraints: Second-wave clones with a day 37 peak had unconfirmed SARS-CoV-2 specificity.

The J segment lost 7 bases and the V segment lost 4 bases, leaving 5 bases of the junction unmatched. This CDR3 comprises 15 residues. Germline V gives CDR1 SGDLS, CDR2 YYNGEE. Amplification by 5'RACE using constant-segment primers produced TCR alpha and TCR beta cDNA libraries that carried sample barcodes and UMIs. In TCRdb, the 5' RACE reads were re-called with MiXCR into one record per CDR3 protein. The data show about 140,000 distinct CDR3 sequences, 6% seen once. As to this clonotype: Its target is not known.

Material: PBMCs or a T cell subset sorted from them (not recorded which). The chain links TRBV9 to TRBJ1-6; 10 positions match TRBD1. The origin of this receptor is an adult woman who had mild COVID-19 (a few samples of this study predate the infection). Cell type and time point are not known. The CDR3 sequence is CASSRLGQGNSPLHF. The CDR3 bases are TGTGCCAGCAGCCGTCTGGGACAGGGGAATTCACCCCTCCACTTT.